What follows is one TCR beta chain and its context. Its antigen is unknown. The data were taken from a study of identical twins. Points from the study as a whole: The analysis was cross-sectional rather than longitudinal within donors.

This CDR3 region has 17 residues. V shed 8 bases, J shed 5 bases, and the junction held 20 bases outside the gene matches. Germline V gene data show CDR1 as MNHEY and CDR2 as SVGEGT. TCRdb recomputed calls from the 5' RACE reads with MiXCR, one row per CDR3 protein. The sample has some 710,000 distinct CDR3 sequences, less than 7% seen once; the top ten hold approximately 2%. The chain couples TRBV6-2 or TRBV6-3 to TRBJ2-5; 7 bases fit TRBD1. Material: naive T cells sorted from blood. This clonotype was obtained from a man between 18 and 29 years old in good health. The CDR3 spells CASGGMRRGIDGETQYF. The CDR3 DNA follows: TGTGCCAGCGGGGGCATGCGCAGGGGGATAGACGGGGAGACCCAGTACTTC.